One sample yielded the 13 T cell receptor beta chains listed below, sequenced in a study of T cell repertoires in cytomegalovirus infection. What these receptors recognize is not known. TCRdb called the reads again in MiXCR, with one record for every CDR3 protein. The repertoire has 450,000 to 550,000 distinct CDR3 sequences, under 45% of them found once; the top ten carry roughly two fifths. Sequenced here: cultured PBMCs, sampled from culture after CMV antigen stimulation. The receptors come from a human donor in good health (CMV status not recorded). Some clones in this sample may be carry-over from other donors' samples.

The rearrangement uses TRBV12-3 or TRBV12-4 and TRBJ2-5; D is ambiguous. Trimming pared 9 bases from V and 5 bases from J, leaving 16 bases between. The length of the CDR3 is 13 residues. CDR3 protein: CASLTDNGETQYF. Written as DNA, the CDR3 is TGTGCCAGTCTCACTGATAATGGCGAGACCCAGTACTTC.

As DNA, the CDR3 is TGTGCCACCAGACTAGCGGGGCCCATGGGCGGGGAGCTGTTTTTT. It encodes CATRLAGPMGGELFF. V is TRBV12-3 or TRBV12-4 and J is TRBJ2-2; 11 bases are a match to TRBD2. There are 15 residues in the CDR3. J gave up 7 bases and V 10 bases, and 11 bases lay outside the gene matches.

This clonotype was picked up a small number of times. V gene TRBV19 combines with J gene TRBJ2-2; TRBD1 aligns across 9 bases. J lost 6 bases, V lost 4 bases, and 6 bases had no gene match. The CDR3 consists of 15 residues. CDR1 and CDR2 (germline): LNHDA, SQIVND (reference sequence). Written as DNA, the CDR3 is TGTGCCAGTAGTACTCCGGGACAGGGTGCCGGGGAGCTGTTTTTT. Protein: CASSTPGQGAGELFF.

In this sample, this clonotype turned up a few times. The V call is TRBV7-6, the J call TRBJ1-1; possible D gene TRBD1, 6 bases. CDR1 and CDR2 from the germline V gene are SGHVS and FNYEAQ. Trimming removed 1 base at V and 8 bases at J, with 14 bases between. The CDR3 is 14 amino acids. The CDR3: CASSLGYLGTEAFF. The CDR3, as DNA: TGTGCCAGCAGCTTAGGGTATTTGGGGACAGAAGCTTTCTTT.

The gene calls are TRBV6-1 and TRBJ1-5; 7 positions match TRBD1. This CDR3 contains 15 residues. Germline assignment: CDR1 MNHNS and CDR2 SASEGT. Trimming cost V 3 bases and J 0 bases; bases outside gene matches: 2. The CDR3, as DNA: TGTGCCAGCAGTGAGGGGACAGTTAGCAATCAGCCCCAGCATTTT. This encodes CASSEGTVSNQPQHF.

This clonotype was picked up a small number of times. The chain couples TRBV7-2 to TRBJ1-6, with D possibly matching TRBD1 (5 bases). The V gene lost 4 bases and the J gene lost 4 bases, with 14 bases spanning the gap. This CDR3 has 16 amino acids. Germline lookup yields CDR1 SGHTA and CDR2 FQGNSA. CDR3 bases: TGTGCCAGCAGCTCTCAGACAGTCGCTTATAATTCACCCCTCCACTTT. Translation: CASSSQTVAYNSPLHF.

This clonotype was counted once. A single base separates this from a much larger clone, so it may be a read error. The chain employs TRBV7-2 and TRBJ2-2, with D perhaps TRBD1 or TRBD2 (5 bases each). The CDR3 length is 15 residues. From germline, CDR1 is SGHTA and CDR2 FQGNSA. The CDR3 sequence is CASSSRAGSTGVLFF. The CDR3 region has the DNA TGTGCCAGCAGCTCGAGGGCAGGGAGCACCGGGGTGCTGTTTTTT.

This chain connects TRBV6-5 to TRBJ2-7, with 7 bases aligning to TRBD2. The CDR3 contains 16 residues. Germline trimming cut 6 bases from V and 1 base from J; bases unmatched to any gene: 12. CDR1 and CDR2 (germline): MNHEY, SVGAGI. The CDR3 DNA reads TGTGCCAGCAGGTCCCCGGGACTACCCCCTTCCTACGAGCAGTACTTC. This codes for CASRSPGLPPSYEQYF.

The DNA for the CDR3 is TGTGCCAGCAGTCGGGGGGGGGGGATAGAGACCCAGTACTTC. This gives the protein CASSRGGGIETQYF. This chain links TRBV27 with TRBJ2-5, with 8 positions matching TRBD2. Germline CDR1 is MNHEY and CDR2 is SMNVEV (reference sequence). The CDR3 loop spans 14 amino acids. J lost 4 bases, V lost 5 bases, and 6 bases had no gene match.

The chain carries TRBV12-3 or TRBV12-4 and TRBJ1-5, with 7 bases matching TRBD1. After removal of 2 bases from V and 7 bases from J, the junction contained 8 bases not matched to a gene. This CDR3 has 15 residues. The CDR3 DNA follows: TGTGCCAGCAGTTTAAGTACAGGGGAGCACCAGCCCCAGCATTTT. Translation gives CASSLSTGEHQPQHF.

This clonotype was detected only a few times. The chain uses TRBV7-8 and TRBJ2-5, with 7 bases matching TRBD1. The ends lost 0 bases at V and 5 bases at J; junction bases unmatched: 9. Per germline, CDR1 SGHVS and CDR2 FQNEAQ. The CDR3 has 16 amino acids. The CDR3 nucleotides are TGTGCCAGCAGCTTAGCAAGGCCAGGGGGTTGGGAGACCCAGTACTTC. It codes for CASSLARPGGWETQYF.

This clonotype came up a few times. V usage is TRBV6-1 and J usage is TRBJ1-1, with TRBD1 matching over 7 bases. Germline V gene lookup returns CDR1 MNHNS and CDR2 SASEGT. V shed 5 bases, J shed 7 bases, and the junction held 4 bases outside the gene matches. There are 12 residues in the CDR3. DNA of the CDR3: TGTGCCAGCAGTATCCGGGACAGTGAAGCTTTCTTT. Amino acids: CASSIRDSEAFF.

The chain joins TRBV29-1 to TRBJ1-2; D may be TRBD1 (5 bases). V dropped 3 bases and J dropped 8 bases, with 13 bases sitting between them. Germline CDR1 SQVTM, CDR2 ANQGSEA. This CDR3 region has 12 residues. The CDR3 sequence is CSVDNGAQGYTF. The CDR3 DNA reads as TGCAGCGTTGACAACGGGGCGCAAGGCTACACCTTC.